This T cell receptor beta chain stems from a study of blood T cell repertoires in COVID-19. The length of the CDR3 is 16 residues. Per germline, CDR1 SGHKS and CDR2 YYEKEE (reference sequence). V was cut by 4 bases and J by 1 base, with 12 bases left in between. Under the authors' procedure: It was from reference gene primer amplification that nucleated cell counts were estimated. Profiling relied on immunoSEQ multiplex PCR, and the TCRdb table lists in-frame clones only, not all of them. The V and J calls and the clone size are those of that table, but D and trimming were determined from the DNA. The table shows tens of thousands of clones, with 80% to 90% occurring only once.

The chain couples TRBV5-5 to TRBJ1-6; D is ambiguous. The specimen was peripheral blood. The TCR was taken from a human donor in a cohort sampled during active COVID-19. CDR3 nucleotides: TGTGCCAGCAGCCCACTCGGAGATTCCTATAATTCACCCCTCCACTTT. Translated: CASSPLGDSYNSPLHF.